Listed below are T cell receptor beta chains from one sample, sequenced in a study of T cells after yellow fever vaccination. Each CDR3 protein gets one entry after TCRdb re-called the 5' RACE reads with MiXCR. This sample carries 120,000 or so distinct CDR3 sequences, over 12% of them seen once, and the ten largest clones take approximately 43%. This specimen was CD8+ T cells sorted from PBMCs, taken 5 days after the yellow fever booster vaccination. All receptors derive from a man aged 18 to 29 who received the YFV17D yellow fever vaccine. CDR3s include the opening cysteine and the closing phenylalanine or tryptophan.

v_call,cdr3_aa
TRBV20-1,CSAWGPPGLSTDTQYF
TRBV7-2,CASSLGGFYGYTF
TRBV20-1,CSARVGQPTNEKLFF
TRBV9,CASSVGLAGRTREQFF
TRBV6-2/TRBV6-3,CASSYLPSTGNTGELFF
TRBV20-1,CSAPYPDRSYEQYF
TRBV30,CAWSVQGWNEQYF
TRBV29-1,CSVELPGQGETQYF
TRBV7-9,CASSEIDRGHEQYF
TRBV4-2,CASSEHMNTEAFF
TRBV7-9,CASSFLAGANTGELFF
TRBV20-1,CSAIGQEAFF
TRBV20-1,CSATRGLAGTNEQYF
TRBV2,CASVPGQAATNEKLFF
TRBV3-1,CASSQRSPRGRSEKLFF
TRBV7-2,CASSLGARTTQYF
TRBV7-9,CASSSIGTSGGDEQYF
TRBV5-6,CASSLGQGLSIDEQFF
TRBV6-5,CASSYDHINEQFF
TRBV28,CASSDGLDPSNGQFF
TRBV20-1,CSAGTSGDYNEQFF
TRBV19,CASSRGQGRTYEQYF
TRBV6-2/TRBV6-3,CASSRFGNEQFF
TRBV20-1,CSAGSSVQETQYF
TRBV6-5,CASSYTGAGLSGYTF
TRBV12-3/TRBV12-4,CASSFSTEAFF